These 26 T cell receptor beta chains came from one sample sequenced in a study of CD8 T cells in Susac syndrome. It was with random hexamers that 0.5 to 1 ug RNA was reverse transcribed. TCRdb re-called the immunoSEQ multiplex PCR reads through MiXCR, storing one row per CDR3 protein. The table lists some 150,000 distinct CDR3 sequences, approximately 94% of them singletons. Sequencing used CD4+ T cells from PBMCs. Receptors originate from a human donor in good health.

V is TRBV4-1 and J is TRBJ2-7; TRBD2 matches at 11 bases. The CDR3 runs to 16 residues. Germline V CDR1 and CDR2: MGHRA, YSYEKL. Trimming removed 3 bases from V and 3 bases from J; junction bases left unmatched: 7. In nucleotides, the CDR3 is TGCGCCAGCAGCCAGACGACTAGCGGGAATATCTACGAGCAGTACTTC. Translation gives CASSQTTSGNIYEQYF.

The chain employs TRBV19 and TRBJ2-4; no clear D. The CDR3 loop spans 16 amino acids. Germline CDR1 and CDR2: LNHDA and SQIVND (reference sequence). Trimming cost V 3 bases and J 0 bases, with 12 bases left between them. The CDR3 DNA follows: TGTGCCAGTAGTATGGTGGAGCCTCTAGCCAAAAACATTCAGTACTTC. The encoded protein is CASSMVEPLAKNIQYF.

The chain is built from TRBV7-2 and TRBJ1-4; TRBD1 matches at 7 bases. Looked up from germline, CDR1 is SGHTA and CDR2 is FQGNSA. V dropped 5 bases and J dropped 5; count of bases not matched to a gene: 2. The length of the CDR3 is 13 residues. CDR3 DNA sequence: TGTGCCAGCAGCCGGGACAGCAATGAAAAACTGTTTTTT. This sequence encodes CASSRDSNEKLFF.

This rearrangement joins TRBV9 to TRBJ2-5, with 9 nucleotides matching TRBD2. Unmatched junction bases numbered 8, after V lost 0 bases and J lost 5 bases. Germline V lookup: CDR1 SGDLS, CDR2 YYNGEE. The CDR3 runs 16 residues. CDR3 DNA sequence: TGTGCCAGCAGCGTAGTGGCTAGCGGGATCGGGGAGACCCAGTACTTC. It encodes CASSVVASGIGETQYF.

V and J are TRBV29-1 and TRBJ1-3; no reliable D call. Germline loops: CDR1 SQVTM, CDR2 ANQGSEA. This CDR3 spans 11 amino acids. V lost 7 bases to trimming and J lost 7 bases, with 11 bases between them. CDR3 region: CSAFTANTIYF. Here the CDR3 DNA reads TGCAGCGCCTTTACTGCTAACACCATATATTTT.

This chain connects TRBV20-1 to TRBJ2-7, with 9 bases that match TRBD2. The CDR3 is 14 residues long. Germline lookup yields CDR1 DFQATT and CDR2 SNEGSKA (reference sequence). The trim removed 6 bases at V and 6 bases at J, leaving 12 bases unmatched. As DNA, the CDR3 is TGCAGTGCAACTCTCGGGACTAGCTACGGCGAGCAGTACTTC. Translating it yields CSATLGTSYGEQYF.

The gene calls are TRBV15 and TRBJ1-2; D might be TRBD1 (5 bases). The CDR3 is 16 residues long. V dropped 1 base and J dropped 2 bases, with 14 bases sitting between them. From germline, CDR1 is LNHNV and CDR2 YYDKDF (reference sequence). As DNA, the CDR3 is TGTGCCACCAGCAGAGGGATTGAGGGGACGAACTATGGCTACACCTTC. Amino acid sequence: CATSRGIEGTNYGYTF.

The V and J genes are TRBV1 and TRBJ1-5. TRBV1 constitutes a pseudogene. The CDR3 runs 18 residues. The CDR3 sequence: CTSSQDSGITSCNQPQHF. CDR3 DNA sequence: TGCACCAGCAGCCAAGATTCTGGCATAACAAGCTGTAATCAGCCCCAGCATTTT.

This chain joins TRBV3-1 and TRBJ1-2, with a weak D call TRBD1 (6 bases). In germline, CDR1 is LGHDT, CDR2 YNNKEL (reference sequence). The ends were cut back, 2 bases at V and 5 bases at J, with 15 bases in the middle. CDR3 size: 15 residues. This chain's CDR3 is CASSQNRDGGYGYTF. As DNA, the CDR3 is TGTGCCAGCAGCCAAAACAGGGACGGGGGTTATGGCTACACCTTC.

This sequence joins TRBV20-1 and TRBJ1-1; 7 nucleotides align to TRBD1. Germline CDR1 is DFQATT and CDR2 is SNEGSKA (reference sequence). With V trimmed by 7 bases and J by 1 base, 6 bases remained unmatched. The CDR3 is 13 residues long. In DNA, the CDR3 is TGCAGTGTTCCGGGACAGAGGAACACTGAAGCTTTCTTT. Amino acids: CSVPGQRNTEAFF.

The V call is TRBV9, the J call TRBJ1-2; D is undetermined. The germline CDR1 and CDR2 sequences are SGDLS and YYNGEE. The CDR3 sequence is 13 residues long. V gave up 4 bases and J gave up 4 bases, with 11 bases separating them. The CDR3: CASSLQEGYGYTF. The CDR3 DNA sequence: TGTGCCAGCAGCCTTCAGGAGGGCTATGGCTACACCTTC.

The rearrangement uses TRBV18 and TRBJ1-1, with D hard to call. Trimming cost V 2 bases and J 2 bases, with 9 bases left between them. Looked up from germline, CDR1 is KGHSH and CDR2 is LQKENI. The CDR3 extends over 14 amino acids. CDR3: CASSPISGNTEAFF. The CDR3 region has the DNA TGTGCCAGCTCACCAATTTCAGGAAACACTGAAGCTTTCTTT.

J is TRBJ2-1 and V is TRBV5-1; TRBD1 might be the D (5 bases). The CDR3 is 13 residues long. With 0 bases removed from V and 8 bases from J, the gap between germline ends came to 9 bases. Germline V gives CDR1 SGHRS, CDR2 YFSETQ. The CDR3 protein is CASSLALRDEQFF. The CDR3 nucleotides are TGCGCCAGCAGCTTGGCCCTCAGGGATGAGCAGTTCTTC.

DNA for the CDR3: TGTGCCAGCAGCCTCGTCTATTTTGAGGAGCAGTTCTTC. Translation gives CASSLVYFEEQFF. This chain connects TRBV6-1 to TRBJ2-1; D is unclear. The CDR3 covers 13 residues. Germline assignment: CDR1 MNHNS and CDR2 SASEGT. The V and J ends lost 6 bases and 10 bases respectively, with 16 bases between them.

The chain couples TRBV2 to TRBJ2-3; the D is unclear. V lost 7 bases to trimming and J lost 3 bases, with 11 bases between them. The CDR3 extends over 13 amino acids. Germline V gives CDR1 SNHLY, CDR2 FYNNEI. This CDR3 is CASILRSTDTQYF. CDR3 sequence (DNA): TGTGCCAGCATCCTTCGCTCAACAGATACGCAGTATTTT.

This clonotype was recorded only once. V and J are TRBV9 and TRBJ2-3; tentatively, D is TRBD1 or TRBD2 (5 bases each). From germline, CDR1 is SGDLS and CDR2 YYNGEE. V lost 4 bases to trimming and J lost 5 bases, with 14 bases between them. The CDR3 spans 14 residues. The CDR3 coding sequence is TGTGCCAGCAGCCCAGGGACCCGAGGAGATACGCAGTATTTT. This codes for CASSPGTRGDTQYF. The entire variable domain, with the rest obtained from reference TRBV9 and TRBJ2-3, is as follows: DSGVTQTPKHLITATGQRVTLRCSPRSGDLSVYWYQQSLDQGLQFLIQYYNGEERAKGNILERFSAQQFPDLHSELNLSSLELGDSALYFCASSPGTRGDTQYFGPGTRLTVL.

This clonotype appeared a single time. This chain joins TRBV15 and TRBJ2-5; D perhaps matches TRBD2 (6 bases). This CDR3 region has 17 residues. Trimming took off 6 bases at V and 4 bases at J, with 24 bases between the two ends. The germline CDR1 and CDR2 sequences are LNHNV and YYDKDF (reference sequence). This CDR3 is CATRRTYGGRNGETQYF. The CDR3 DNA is TGTGCCACCAGGCGTACCTACGGGGGAAGGAACGGAGAGACCCAGTACTTC.

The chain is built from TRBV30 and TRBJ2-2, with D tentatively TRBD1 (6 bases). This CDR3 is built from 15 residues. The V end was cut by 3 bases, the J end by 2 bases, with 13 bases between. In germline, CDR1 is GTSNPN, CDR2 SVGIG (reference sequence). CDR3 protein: CAWRPGHLNTGELFF. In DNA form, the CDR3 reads TGTGCCTGGAGGCCGGGACACCTTAACACCGGGGAGCTGTTTTTT.

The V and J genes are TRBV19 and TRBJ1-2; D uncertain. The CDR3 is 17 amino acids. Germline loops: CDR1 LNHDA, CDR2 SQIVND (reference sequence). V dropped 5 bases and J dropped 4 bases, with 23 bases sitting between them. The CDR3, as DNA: TGTGCCAGTAGTCGGGAAGCTGGGTTGCTACGCTCCTATGGCTACACCTTC. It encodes CASSREAGLLRSYGYTF.

The DNA for the CDR3 is TGTGCCAGCAGTCCCCGTGGGGAAACTCCTGGAAACACCATATATTTT. Protein product: CASSPRGETPGNTIYF. V and J are TRBV12-3 or TRBV12-4 and TRBJ1-3; D call uncertain. The V end was cut by 5 bases, the J end by 2 bases, with 16 bases between. The CDR3 length is 16 residues.

The CDR3 loop is CASSSFTDTQYF. CDR3 DNA sequence: TGTGCCAGCAGTTCTTTTACAGATACGCAGTATTTT. The gene calls are TRBV28 and TRBJ2-3, with unresolved D. V was shortened by 4 bases and J by 3 bases, with 5 bases between the two germline ends. Germline loops: CDR1 MDHEN, CDR2 SYDVKM. This CDR3 contains 12 residues.

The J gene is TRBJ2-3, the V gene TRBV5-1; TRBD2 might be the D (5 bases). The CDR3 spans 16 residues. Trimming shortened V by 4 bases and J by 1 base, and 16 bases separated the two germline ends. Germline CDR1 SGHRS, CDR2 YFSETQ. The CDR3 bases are TGCGCCAGCAGCGCGAGGGAGAGAGAAGGCACAGATACGCAGTATTTT. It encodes CASSAREREGTDTQYF.

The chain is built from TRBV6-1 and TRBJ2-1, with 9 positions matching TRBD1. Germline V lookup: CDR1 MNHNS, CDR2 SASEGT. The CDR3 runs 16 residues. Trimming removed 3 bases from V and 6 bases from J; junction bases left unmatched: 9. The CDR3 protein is CASSDEAGQGGNEQFF. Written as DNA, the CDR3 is TGTGCCAGCAGTGATGAGGCGGGACAGGGTGGCAATGAGCAGTTCTTC.

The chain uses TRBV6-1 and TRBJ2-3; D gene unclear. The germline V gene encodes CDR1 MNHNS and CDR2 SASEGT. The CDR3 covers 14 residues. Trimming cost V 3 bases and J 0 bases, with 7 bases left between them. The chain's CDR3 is CASSDSVSTDTQYF. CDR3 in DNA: TGTGCCAGCAGTGACAGCGTAAGCACAGATACGCAGTATTTT.

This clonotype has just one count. This CDR3 is CSARQGPDNEQFF. The CDR3 coding sequence is TGCAGTGCAAGACAGGGGCCGGACAATGAGCAGTTCTTC. The chain employs TRBV20-1 and TRBJ2-1, with TRBD1 matching over 8 bases. V was pared by 6 bases and J by 5 bases, with 6 bases of the junction left unmatched. The CDR3 is 13 amino acids. Germline CDR1 reads DFQATT; CDR2 reads SNEGSKA (reference sequence).

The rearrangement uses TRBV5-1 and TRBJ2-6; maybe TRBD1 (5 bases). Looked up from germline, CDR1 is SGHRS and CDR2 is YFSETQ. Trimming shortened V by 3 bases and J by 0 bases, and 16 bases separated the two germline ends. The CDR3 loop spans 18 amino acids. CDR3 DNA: TGCGCCAGCAGCTCGAACCTTGGACAAAACTCTGGGGCCAACGTCCTGACTTTC. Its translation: CASSSNLGQNSGANVLTF.